The rows below give T cell receptor beta chains drawn from one sample of a study of CD8 T cells in ankylosing spondylitis. TCRdb redid the calling of the 5' RACE reads with MiXCR, one entry per CDR3 protein. The repertoire holds under 55,000 distinct CDR3 sequences, with approximately 7.4% as singletons. Sequences were obtained from blood, either unsorted or a sorted T cell fraction (not recorded which). The source of these receptors is a female donor with ankylosing spondylitis or in good health (not recorded which). Each CDR3 is given with its conserved first and last residue. The D gene is left open where the match is weak. Clone size, where shown, is once, few, many, or a class for clones that have expanded.

clone_size	d_call	v_call	j_call	cdr3_aa	cdr3_nt
many	TRBD1	TRBV5-5	TRBJ1-4	CASSLGGTAIGEKLFF	TGTGCCAGCAGCTTGGGCGGGACAGCCATTGGGGAAAAACTGTTTTTT
many	NA	TRBV4-3	TRBJ2-3	CASSQFSGTPYGDTQYF	TGCGCCAGCAGCCAATTTTCCGGGACTCCTTACGGAGATACGCAGTATTTT
many	NA	TRBV6-5	TRBJ2-3	CASSYSTGFGADTQYF	TGTGCCAGCAGTTACTCGACCGGTTTCGGCGCAGATACGCAGTATTTT
many	NA	TRBV6-1	TRBJ2-3	CASSEAGLDWGPDTQYF	TGTGCCAGCAGTGAAGCGGGGCTTGATTGGGGACCAGATACGCAGTATTTT
many	NA	TRBV5-1	TRBJ2-3	CASSLSDPTDTQYF	TGCGCCAGCAGCTTGTCGGACCCCACAGATACGCAGTATTTT
many	NA	TRBV28	TRBJ2-2	CASKRLKDTGELFF	TGTGCCAGCAAGAGATTAAAGGACACCGGGGAGCTGTTTTTT
many	NA	TRBV29-1	TRBJ2-2	CSVVPPGGVGELFF	TGCAGCGTTGTCCCCCCAGGGGGGGTCGGGGAGCTGTTTTTT
many	TRBD1	TRBV11-2	TRBJ1-2	CASSPQSSGGFGYTF	TGTGCCAGCAGCCCCCAATCGTCAGGGGGCTTTGGCTACACCTTC
many	NA	TRBV7-7	TRBJ2-3	CASSVSSRDTQYF	TGTGCTAGCAGCGTCTCATCGCGGGATACGCAGTATTTT
many	NA	TRBV7-2	TRBJ1-1	CASSLGGPGVRAFF	TGTGCCAGCAGCTTAGGTGGACCGGGGGTACGGGCTTTCTTT
many	TRBD1	TRBV29-1	TRBJ2-2	CSAPLPRIRGHLYTGELFF	TGCAGCGCCCCCCTTCCTCGGATCAGGGGGCATTTATACACCGGGGAGCTGTTTTTT
NA	NA	TRBV7-3	TRBJ1-1	CASSSRGTDTEAFF	TGTGCCAGCAGCTCAAGGGGGACGGACACTGAAGCTTTCTTT
many	TRBD2	TRBV20-1	TRBJ2-5	CSARSAAGGTQETQYF	TGCAGTGCTAGATCAGCAGCGGGGGGTACACAAGAGACCCAGTACTTC
many	TRBD1	TRBV9	TRBJ2-1	CASSVAVGTGDNEQFF	TGTGCCAGCAGCGTAGCTGTAGGGACAGGGGACAATGAGCAGTTCTTC
many	TRBD1	TRBV30	TRBJ1-5	CAWSRDSYNQPQHF	TGTGCCTGGAGTAGGGACAGTTACAATCAGCCCCAGCATTTT
many	NA	TRBV12-3/TRBV12-4	TRBJ2-1	CASSLRRRIPNNEQFF	TGTGCCAGCAGTTTACGCAGGCGGATCCCGAACAATGAGCAGTTCTTC
many	TRBD1	TRBV9	TRBJ1-4	CASSEGDRGGTNEKLFF	TGTGCCAGCAGCGAAGGAGACAGGGGCGGAACTAATGAAAAACTGTTTTTT
many	NA	TRBV2	TRBJ2-2	CASRPMGNTGELFF	TGTGCCAGCAGGCCTATGGGAAACACCGGGGAGCTGTTTTTT
NA	NA	TRBV6-1	TRBJ2-5	CASVGLYQETQYF	TGTGCCAGCGTGGGACTGTACCAAGAGACCCAGTACTTC
many	NA	TRBV5-1	TRBJ2-1	CASSSGFILMGNEQFF	TGCGCCAGCAGTTCGGGTTTTATCTTGATGGGCAATGAGCAGTTCTTC
many	NA	TRBV12-3/TRBV12-4	TRBJ2-4	CASSLGANIQYF	TGTGCCAGCAGTTTGGGGGCTAACATTCAGTACTTC
NA	NA	TRBV7-7	TRBJ2-5	CASSLGLADQATQYF	TGTGCTAGCAGCTTAGGGCTAGCCGACCAAGCGACCCAGTACTTC
many	NA	TRBV12-3/TRBV12-4	TRBJ1-1	CASSPSENTEAFF	TGTGCCAGCAGTCCCTCAGAGAACACTGAAGCTTTCTTT
few	NA	TRBV3-1	TRBJ2-3	CASSQARTGTDTQYF	TGTGCCAGCAGCCAAGCGAGGACAGGCACAGATACGCAGTATTTT
many	TRBD1	TRBV4-2	TRBJ1-5	CASSRTGTGLKSNQPQHF	TGTGCCAGCAGCCGAACCGGGACAGGGCTAAAAAGCAATCAGCCCCAGCATTTT
NA	NA	TRBV5-6	TRBJ1-5	CASSLVMGQPQHF	TGTGCCAGCAGCTTGGTCATGGGTCAGCCCCAGCATTTT
many	NA	TRBV29-1	TRBJ1-2	CSAEEGVNYGYTF	TGCAGCGCCGAAGAGGGAGTCAACTATGGCTACACCTTC
many	NA	TRBV6-6	TRBJ1-2	CASTYGSGGYTF	TGTGCCAGCACCTATGGATCGGGTGGCTACACCTTC
many	NA	TRBV27	TRBJ2-5	CASSQGGGRETQYF	TGTGCCAGCTCTCAGGGTGGGGGCCGGGAGACCCAGTACTTC
many	TRBD1	TRBV5-1	TRBJ2-7	CASSLAGTGAWNEQYF	TGCGCCAGCAGCTTGGCCGGAACAGGGGCTTGGAACGAGCAGTACTTC